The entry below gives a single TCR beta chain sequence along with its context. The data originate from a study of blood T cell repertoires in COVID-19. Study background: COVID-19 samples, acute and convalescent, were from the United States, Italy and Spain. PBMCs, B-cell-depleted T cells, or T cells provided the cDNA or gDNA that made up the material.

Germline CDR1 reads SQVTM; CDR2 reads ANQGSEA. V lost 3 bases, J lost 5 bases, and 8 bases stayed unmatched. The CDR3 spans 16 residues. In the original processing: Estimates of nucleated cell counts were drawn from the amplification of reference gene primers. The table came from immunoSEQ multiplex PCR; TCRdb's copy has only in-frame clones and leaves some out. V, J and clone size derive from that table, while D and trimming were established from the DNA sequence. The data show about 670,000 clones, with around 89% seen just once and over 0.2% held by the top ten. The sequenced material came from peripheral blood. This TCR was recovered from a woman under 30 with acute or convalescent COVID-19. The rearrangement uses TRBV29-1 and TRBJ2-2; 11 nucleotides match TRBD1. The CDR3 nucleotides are TGCAGCGTTGAGGCGGACAGGGGGCTGAATACCGGGGAGCTGTTTTTT. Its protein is CSVEADRGLNTGELFF.